Many counts were recorded for the clone carrying this T cell receptor (beta chain). The antigen is undetermined. V shed 0 bases and J shed 0 bases, with 6 bases lying between them. The CDR3 spans 14 residues. Germline V gene lookup returns CDR1 SGDLS and CDR2 YYNGEE. The unsorted libraries originated from 2 million PBMCs kept at -80 C. This specimen belongs to a study of neurological immune-mediated disorders. General study points: There was no clinical or MRI feature that showed an association with the multiple sclerosis repertoire cluster.

TCRdb reprocessed the 5' RACE reads via MiXCR and lists one record per CDR3 protein. The sample records tens of thousands of distinct CDR3 sequences, around 4.8% being singletons. The chain couples TRBV9 to TRBJ1-1, with unresolved D. The sequencing sample was made of PBMCs. The sequence was obtained from a woman aged 70-85 years with multiple sclerosis. CDR3: CASSVGRMNTEAFF. In DNA form, the CDR3 reads TGTGCCAGCAGCGTAGGACGTATGAACACTGAAGCTTTCTTT.